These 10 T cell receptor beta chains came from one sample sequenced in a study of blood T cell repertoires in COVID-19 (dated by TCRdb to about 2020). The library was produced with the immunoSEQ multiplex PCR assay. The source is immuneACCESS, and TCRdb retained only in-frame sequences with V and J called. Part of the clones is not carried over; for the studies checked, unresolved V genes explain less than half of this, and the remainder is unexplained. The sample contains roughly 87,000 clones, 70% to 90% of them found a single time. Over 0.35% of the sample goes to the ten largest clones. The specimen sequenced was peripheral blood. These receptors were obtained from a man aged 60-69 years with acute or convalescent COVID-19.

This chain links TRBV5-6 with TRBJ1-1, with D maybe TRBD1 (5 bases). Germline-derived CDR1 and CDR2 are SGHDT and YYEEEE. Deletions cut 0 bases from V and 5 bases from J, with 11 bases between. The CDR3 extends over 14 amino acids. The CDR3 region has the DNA TGTGCCAGCAGCTTGGGCAGGGTGGGGACTGAAGCTTTCTTT. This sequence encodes CASSLGRVGTEAFF. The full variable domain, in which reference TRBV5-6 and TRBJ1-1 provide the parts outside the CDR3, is DAGVTQSPTHLIKTRGQQVTLRCSPKSGHDTVSWYQQALGQGPQFIFQYYEEEERQRGNFPDRFSGHQFPNYSSELNVNALLLGDSALYLCASSLGRVGTEAFFGQGTRLTVV.

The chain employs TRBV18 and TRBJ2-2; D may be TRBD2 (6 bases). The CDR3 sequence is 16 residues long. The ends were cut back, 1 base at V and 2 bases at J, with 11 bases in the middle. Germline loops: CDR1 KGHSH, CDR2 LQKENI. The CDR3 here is CASSPLAGLNTGELFF. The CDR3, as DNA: TGTGCCAGCTCACCACTGGCGGGGTTAAACACCGGGGAGCTGTTTTTT.

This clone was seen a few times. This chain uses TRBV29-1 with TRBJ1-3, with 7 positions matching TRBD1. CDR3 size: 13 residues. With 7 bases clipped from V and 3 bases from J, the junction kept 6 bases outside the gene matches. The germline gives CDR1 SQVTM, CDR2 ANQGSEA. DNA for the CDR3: TGCAGCGCCCTGACAGGGATTGGAAACACCATATATTTT. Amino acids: CSALTGIGNTIYF.

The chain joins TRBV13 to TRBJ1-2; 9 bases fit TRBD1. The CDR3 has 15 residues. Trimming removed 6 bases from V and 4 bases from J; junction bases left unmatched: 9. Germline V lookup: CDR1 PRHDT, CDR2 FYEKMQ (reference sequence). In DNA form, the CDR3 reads TGTGCCAGCAGACCAGGGACAGGGTGGGCCTATGGCTACACCTTC. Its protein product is CASRPGTGWAYGYTF.

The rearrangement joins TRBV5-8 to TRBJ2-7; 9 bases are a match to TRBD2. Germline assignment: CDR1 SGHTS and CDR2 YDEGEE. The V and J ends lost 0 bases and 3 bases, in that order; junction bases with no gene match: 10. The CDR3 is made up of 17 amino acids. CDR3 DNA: TGTGCCAGCAGCTTGGCAGCGGGAGGTACCATTAACTACGAGCAGTACTTC. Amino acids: CASSLAAGGTINYEQYF. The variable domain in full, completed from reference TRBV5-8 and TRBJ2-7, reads EAGVTQSPTHLIKTRGQQATLRCSPISGHTSVYWYQQALGLGLQFLLWYDEGEERNRGNFPPRFSGRQFPNYSSELNVNALELEDSALYLCASSLAAGGTINYEQYFGPGTRLTVT.

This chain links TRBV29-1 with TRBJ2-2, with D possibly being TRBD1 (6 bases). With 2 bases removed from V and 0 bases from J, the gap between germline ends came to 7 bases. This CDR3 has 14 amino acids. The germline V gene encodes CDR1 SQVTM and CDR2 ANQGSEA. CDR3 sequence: CSVERGSNTGELFF. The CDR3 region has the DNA TGCAGCGTTGAAAGGGGGTCGAACACCGGGGAGCTGTTTTTT.

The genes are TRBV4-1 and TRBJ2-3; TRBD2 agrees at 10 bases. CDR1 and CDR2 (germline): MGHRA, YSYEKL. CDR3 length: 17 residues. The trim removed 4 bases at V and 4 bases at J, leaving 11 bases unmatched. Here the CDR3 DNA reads TGCGCCAGCAGCCTCGATAGGAGCGGGGGGGCCCCAGATACGCAGTATTTT. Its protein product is CASSLDRSGGAPDTQYF.

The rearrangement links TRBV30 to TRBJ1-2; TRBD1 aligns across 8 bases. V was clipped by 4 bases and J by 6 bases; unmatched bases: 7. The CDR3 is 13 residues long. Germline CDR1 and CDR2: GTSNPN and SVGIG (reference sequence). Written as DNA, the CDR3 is TGTGCCTGGACAGGGGGCGCGCGAGATGGCTACACCTTC. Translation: CAWTGGARDGYTF.

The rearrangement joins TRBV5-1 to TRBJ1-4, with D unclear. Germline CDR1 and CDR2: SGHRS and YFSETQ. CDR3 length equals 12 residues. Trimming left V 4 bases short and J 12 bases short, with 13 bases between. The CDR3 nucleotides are TGCGCCAGCAGCACGGAGGGAAAAGAACTGTTTTTT. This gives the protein CASSTEGKELFF. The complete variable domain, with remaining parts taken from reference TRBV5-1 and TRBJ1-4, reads KAGVTQTPRYLIKTRGQQVTLSCSPISGHRSVSWYQQTPGQGLQFLFEYFSETQRNKGNFPGRFSGRQFSNSRSEMNVSTLELGDSALYLCASSTEGKELFFGSGTQLSVL.

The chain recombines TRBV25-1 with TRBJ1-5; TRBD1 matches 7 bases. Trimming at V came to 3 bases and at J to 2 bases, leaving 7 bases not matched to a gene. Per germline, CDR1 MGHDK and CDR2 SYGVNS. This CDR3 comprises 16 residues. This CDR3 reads CASSEKLTGRNQPQHF. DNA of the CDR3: TGTGCCAGCAGTGAGAAACTGACAGGGCGCAATCAGCCCCAGCATTTT.